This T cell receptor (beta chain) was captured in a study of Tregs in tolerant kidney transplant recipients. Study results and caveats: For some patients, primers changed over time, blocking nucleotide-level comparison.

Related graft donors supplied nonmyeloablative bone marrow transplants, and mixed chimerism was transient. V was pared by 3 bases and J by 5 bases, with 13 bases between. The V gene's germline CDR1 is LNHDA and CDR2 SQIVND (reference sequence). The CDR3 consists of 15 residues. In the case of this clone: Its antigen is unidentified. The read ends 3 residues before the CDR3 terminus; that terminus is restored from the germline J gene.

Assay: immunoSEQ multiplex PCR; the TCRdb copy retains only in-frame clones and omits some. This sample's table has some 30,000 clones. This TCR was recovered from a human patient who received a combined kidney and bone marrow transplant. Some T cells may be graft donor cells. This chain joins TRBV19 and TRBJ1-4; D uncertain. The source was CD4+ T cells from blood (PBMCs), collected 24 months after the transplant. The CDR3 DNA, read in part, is TGTGCCAGTAGTATCCGACCGGGTAGAAATGAAAAA. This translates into CASSIRPGRNEK. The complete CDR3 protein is CASSIRPGRNEKLFF.